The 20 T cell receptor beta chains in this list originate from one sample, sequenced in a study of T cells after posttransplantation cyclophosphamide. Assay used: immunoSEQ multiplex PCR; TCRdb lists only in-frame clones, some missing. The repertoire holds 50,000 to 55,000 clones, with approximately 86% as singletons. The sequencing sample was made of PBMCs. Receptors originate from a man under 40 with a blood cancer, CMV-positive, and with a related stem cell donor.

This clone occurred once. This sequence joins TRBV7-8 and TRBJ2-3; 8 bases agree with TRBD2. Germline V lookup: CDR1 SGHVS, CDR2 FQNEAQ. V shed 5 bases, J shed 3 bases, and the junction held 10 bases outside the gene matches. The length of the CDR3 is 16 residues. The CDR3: CASSPRGGGRTDTQYF. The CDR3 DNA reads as TGTGCCAGCAGCCCCCGGGGGGGAGGGCGGACAGATACGCAGTATTTT.

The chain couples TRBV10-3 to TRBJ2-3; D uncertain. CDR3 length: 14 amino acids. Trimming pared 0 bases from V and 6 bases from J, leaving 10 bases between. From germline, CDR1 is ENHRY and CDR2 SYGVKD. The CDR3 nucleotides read TGTGCCATCAGTGAGTCAGTAGTCACGGATACGCAGTATTTT. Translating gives CAISESVVTDTQYF.

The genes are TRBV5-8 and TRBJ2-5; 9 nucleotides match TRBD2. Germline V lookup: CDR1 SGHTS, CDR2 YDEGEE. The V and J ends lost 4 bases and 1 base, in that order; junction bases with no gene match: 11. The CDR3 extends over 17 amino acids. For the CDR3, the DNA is TGTGCCAGCAGCCCACGAGGGGTAGCGGGGGTCCAAGAGACCCAGTACTTC. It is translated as CASSPRGVAGVQETQYF.

In nucleotides, the CDR3 is TGTGCCAGCAGCTTATACGGAGGGAACACTGAAGCTTTCTTT. It encodes CASSLYGGNTEAFF. The chain employs TRBV11-3 and TRBJ1-1; D is ambiguous. The CDR3 has 14 amino acids. Germline lookup yields CDR1 SGHNT and CDR2 YENEEA. The V end lost 2 bases, the J end lost 1 base, and 8 bases lay between the germline ends.

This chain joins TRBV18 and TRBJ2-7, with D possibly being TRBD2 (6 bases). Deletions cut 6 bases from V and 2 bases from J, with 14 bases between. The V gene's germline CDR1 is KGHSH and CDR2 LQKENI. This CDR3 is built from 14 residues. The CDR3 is CASSSGEAAYEQYF. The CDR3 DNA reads TGTGCCAGCTCCTCGGGGGAGGCGGCCTACGAGCAGTACTTC. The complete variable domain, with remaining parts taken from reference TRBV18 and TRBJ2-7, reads NAGVMQNPRHLVRRRGQEARLRCSPMKGHSHVYWYRQLPEEGLKFMVYLQKENIIDESGMPKERFSAEFPKEGPSILRIQQVVRGDSAAYFCASSSGEAAYEQYFGPGTRLTVT.

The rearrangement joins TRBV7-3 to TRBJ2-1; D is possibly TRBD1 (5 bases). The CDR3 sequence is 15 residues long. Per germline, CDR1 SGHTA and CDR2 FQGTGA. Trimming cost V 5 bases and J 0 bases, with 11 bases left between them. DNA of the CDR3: TGTGCCAGCAGCAAAGACAGCGCCTCCTACAATGAGCAGTTCTTC. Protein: CASSKDSASYNEQFF.

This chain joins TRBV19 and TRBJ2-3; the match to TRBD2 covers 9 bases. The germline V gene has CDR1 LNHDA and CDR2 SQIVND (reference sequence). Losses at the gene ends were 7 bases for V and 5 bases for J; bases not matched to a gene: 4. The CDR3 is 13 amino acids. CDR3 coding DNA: TGTGCCAGTAATCAGCGGGAGGTAGATACGCAGTATTTT. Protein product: CASNQREVDTQYF.

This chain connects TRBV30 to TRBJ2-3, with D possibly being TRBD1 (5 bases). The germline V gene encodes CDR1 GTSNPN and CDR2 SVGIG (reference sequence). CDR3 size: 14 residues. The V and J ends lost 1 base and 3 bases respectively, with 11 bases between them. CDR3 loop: CAWSAQGWTDTQYF. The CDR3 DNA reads TGTGCCTGGAGTGCCCAGGGCTGGACAGATACGCAGTATTTT.

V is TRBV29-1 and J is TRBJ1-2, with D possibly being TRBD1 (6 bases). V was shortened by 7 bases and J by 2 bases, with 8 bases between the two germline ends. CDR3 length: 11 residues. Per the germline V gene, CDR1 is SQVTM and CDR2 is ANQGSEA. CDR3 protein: CSDTGNYGYTF. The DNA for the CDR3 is TGCAGCGATACAGGGAACTATGGCTACACCTTC. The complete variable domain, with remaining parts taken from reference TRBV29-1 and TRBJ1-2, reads SAVISQKPSRDICQRGTSLTIQCQVDSQVTMMFWYRQQPGQSLTLIATANQGSEATYESGFVIDKFPISRPNLTFSTLTVSNMSPEDSSIYLCSDTGNYGYTFGSGTRLTVV.

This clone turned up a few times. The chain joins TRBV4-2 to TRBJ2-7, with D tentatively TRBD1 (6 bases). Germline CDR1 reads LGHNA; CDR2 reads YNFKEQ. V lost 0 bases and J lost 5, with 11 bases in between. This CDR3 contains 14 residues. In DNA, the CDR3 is TGTGCCAGCAGCCAAGATAACAGGGAAAACGAGCAGTACTTC. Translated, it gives CASSQDNRENEQYF.

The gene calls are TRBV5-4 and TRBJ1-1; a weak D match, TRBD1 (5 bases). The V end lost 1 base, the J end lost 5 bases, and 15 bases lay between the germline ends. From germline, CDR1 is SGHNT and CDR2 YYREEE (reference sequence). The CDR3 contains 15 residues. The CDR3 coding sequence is TGTGCCAGCAGCTTGTCAGGGAAAGTTCGGACTGAAGCTTTCTTT. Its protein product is CASSLSGKVRTEAFF.

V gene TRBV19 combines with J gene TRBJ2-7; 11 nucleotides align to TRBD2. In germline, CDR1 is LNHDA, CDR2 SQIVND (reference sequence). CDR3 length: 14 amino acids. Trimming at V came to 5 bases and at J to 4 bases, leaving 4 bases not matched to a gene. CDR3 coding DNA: TGTGCCAGTAGTCCTCGGACTAGCGGGTACGAGCAGTACTTC. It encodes CASSPRTSGYEQYF.

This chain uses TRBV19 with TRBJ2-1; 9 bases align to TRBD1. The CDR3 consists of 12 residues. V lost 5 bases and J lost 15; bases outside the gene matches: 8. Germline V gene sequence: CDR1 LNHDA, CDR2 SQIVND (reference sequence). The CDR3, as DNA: TGTGCCAGTAGTTTCACAGGGGGCGACCCGTTCTTC. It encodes CASSFTGGDPFF.

The CDR3 DNA is TGTGCCAGCAGCCGCCGCCCCGGTAGCGGGAGGACAGATACGCAGTATTTT. This translates into CASSRRPGSGRTDTQYF. V is TRBV7-2 and J is TRBJ2-3, with 10 bases lining up with TRBD2. Germline V CDR1 and CDR2: SGHTA, FQGNSA. This CDR3 has 17 residues. The V and J ends lost 5 bases and 3 bases, in that order; junction bases with no gene match: 11.

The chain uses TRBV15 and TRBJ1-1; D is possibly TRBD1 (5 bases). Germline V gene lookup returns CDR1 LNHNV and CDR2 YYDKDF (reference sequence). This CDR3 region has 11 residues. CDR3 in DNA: TGTGCTACAGGAACCGACACTGAAGCTTTCTTT. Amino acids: CATGTDTEAFF. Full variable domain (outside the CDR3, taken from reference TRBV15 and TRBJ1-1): DAMVIQNPRYQVTQFGKPVTLSCSQTLNHNVMYWYQQKSSQAPKLLFHYYDKDFNNEADTPDNFQSRRPNTSFCFLDIRSPGLGDTAMYLCATGTDTEAFFGQGTRLTVV.

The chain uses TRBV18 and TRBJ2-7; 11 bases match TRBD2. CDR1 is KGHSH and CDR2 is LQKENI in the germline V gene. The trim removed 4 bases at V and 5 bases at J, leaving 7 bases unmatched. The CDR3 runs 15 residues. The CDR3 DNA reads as TGTGCCAGCTCACAAACTAGCGGGAGTGGCCACGAGCAGTACTTC. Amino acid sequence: CASSQTSGSGHEQYF.

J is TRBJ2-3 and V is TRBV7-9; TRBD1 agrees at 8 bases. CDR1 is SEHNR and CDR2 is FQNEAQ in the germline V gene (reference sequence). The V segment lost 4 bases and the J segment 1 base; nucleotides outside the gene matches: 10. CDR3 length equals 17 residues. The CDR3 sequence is CASSSWRGTGGTDTQYF. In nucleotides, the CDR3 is TGTGCCAGCAGCTCATGGCGAGGGACAGGAGGCACAGATACGCAGTATTTT. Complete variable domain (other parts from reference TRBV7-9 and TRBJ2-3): DTGVSQNPRHKITKRGQNVTFRCDPISEHNRLYWYRQTLGQGPEFLTYFQNEAQLEKSRLLSDRFSAERPKGSFSTLEIQRTEQGDSAMYLCASSSWRGTGGTDTQYFGPGTRLTVL.

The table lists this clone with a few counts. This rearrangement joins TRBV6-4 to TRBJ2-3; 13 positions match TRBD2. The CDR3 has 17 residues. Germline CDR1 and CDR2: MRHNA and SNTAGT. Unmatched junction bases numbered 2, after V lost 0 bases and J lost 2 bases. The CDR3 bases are TGTGCCAGCAGTGACTCTGGGACTAGCGGGGACACAGATACGCAGTATTTT. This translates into CASSDSGTSGDTDTQYF.

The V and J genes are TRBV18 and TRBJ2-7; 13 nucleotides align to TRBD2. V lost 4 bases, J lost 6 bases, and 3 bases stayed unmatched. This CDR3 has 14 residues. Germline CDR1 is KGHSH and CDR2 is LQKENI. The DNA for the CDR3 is TGTGCCAGCTCACGGACTAGCGGGAGCTCCGAGCAGTACTTC. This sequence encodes CASSRTSGSSEQYF.

The CDR3 loop reads CASSLGTSGLTDTQYF. The CDR3 region has the DNA TGCGCCAGCAGCTTGGGTACTAGCGGCCTCACAGATACGCAGTATTTT. The chain uses TRBV5-1 and TRBJ2-3; the match to TRBD2 covers 8 bases. CDR1 is SGHRS, CDR2 YFSETQ, per germline. The V segment lost 0 bases and the J segment 2 bases; nucleotides outside the gene matches: 5. The CDR3 covers 16 residues.